A single sample is the source of the 8 T cell receptor beta chains below, sequenced in a study of blood T cell repertoires in COVID-19. Assay used: immunoSEQ multiplex PCR; TCRdb lists only in-frame clones, some missing. Of 120,000 to 150,000 clones in the sample, about 85% were seen once. Sequenced: peripheral blood. Receptors were obtained from a human donor in a cohort sampled during active COVID-19.

V and J are TRBV3-1 (or the pseudogene TRBV3-2) and TRBJ1-2; 8 bases are a match to TRBD1. CDR3 length: 15 amino acids. Trimming cost V 5 bases and J 3 bases; bases outside gene matches: 8. Germline V gives CDR1 LGHDT, CDR2 YNNKEL (reference sequence). CDR3 nucleotide sequence: TGTGCCAGCAGCTTCGGACAGGGAGGGCACTATGGCTACACCTTC. It translates to CASSFGQGGHYGYTF.

The chain employs TRBV7-9 and TRBJ1-2; weak D call: TRBD1 (5 bases). The CDR3 has 12 residues. The V gene's germline CDR1 is SEHNR and CDR2 FQNEAQ (reference sequence). The ends were cut back, 5 bases at V and 7 bases at J, with 11 bases in the middle. This chain's CDR3 is CASSPQGVGYTF. The CDR3 DNA reads as TGTGCCAGCAGCCCCCAGGGTGTTGGCTACACCTTC.

The chain links TRBV4-3 to TRBJ2-3, with D possibly being TRBD1 (5 bases). V was cut by 1 base and J by 0 bases, with 8 bases left in between. This CDR3 contains 15 residues. The V gene's germline CDR1 is LGHNA and CDR2 YSLEER. The CDR3 nucleotides read TGCGCCAGCAGCCAAGCCAAGGGGAGCACAGATACGCAGTATTTT. Residues: CASSQAKGSTDTQYF.

The chain couples TRBV11-2 to TRBJ2-3; D possibly corresponds to TRBD2 (5 bases). Germline V gene lookup returns CDR1 SGHAT and CDR2 FQNNGV. This CDR3 region has 17 residues. V lost 1 base to trimming and J lost 0 bases, with 14 bases between them. The DNA for the CDR3 is TGTGCCAGCAGCTTAGCCCTAGCCCCACTTAGCACAGATACGCAGTATTTT. Amino acids: CASSLALAPLSTDTQYF.

The V call is TRBV9, the J call TRBJ1-3, with D hard to call. The CDR3 is 14 residues long. Deletions cut 4 bases from V and 4 bases from J, with 12 bases between. Germline V gene data show CDR1 as SGDLS and CDR2 as YYNGEE. The CDR3 DNA is TGTGCCAGCAGCCCGCGGGAGCCGGGAAACACCATATATTTT. Translation gives CASSPREPGNTIYF.

The chain recombines TRBV2 with TRBJ1-4; TRBD1 is a possible D gene (6 bases). V was trimmed by 5 bases and J by 3 bases, leaving 10 bases between them. The length of the CDR3 is 14 residues. CDR1 and CDR2 (germline): SNHLY, FYNNEI. For the CDR3, the DNA is TGTGCCAGCAGTCTGGACAGATCTAATGAAAAACTGTTTTTT. Translated: CASSLDRSNEKLFF.

The chain is built from TRBV5-6 and TRBJ1-2; TRBD1 matches 7 bases. CDR3 length equals 13 residues. The V and J ends lost 1 base and 6 bases, in that order; junction bases with no gene match: 3. Germline lookup yields CDR1 SGHDT and CDR2 YYEEEE. CDR3 residues: CASSLRGGHGYTF. CDR3 nucleotides: TGTGCCAGCAGCTTGCGAGGGGGCCATGGCTACACCTTC.

The V call is TRBV6-5, the J call TRBJ2-7, with 9 bases matching TRBD1. The CDR3 totals 15 residues. V trimming: 1 base; J trimming: 2 bases; junction bases outside the gene matches: 3. The germline V gene encodes CDR1 MNHEY and CDR2 SVGAGI. The CDR3: CASSYWDRDTYEQYF. In DNA, the CDR3 is TGTGCCAGCAGTTACTGGGACAGGGATACCTACGAGCAGTACTTC.